This T cell receptor (beta chain) was captured by sequencing in a study of shared clonotypes between healthy human individuals. Overall study: A donor's plate count was three for CD4 naive and three for CD4 memory; CD8 naive had two and CD8 memory one.

Caucasian adults residing in Nashville, Tennessee made up all the donors. Naive CD4+ cells were CD45RA-selected; the remaining cells were memory. CDR3 length: 16 amino acids. The assay was immunoSEQ multiplex PCR, and TCRdb's table has in-frame clones only and misses some. The data show under 600,000 clones, around 95% seen once. The receptor's source is a woman in her twenties or thirties in good health. The chain carries TRBV21-1 and TRBJ2-7; the DNA was not compared with TRBD1, the D call given in the table. TRBV21-1 is described as a pseudogene. The source material was naive CD4+ T cells sorted from blood. As for subset: CD45RA+ positively selected. CDR3 nucleotides: TGTGCCAGCAGCAAACCCGGGACAGGGGTCTCCTACGAGCAGTACTTC. Translating gives CASSKPGTGVSYEQYF.